This T cell receptor beta chain derives from a study of T cells in Graves' hyperthyroidism and ophthalmopathy. Authors of the study amplified TCR beta CDR3 regions from RNA transcripts. When the TCR CDR3 underwent first-round RT-PCR, the HTBI primer set was used. Using its own MiXCR run on the multiplex PCR reads, TCRdb lists one record per CDR3 protein. Counted here are over 500,000 distinct CDR3 sequences, approximately 17% occurring once; the ten biggest clones make up 17%. This clonotype was counted only a few times. The germline CDR1 and CDR2 sequences are LGHNA and YSLEER. This CDR3 spans 16 amino acids. With 0 bases clipped from V and 8 bases from J, the junction kept 8 bases outside the gene matches.

V and J are TRBV4-3 and TRBJ2-1; 9 nucleotides agree with TRBD1. This TCR was sampled from a woman under 30 with Graves' ophthalmopathy. The sequencing sample was made of blood. The CDR3 region is CASSQERDRVWDEQFF. DNA for the CDR3: TGCGCCAGCAGCCAAGAAAGGGACAGGGTCTGGGATGAGCAGTTCTTC.